This T cell receptor (beta chain) is drawn from a study of CD8+ T cells in alopecia areata. Trimming left V 4 bases short and J 4 bases short, with 13 bases between. Germline lookup yields CDR1 LGHNA and CDR2 YSLEER. The CDR3 covers 14 residues. In this sample, this clone turned up once. RNA extraction was followed by reverse transcription into cDNA, which acted as the sequencing template. TCRdb keeps only in-frame clones here, not all; method: immunoSEQ multiplex PCR. The sample lists around 190,000 clones, approximately 57% occurring once. As for treatment: oral pan-JAK inhibitor, 5-10 mg twice daily.

The sequence was collected from a human donor with alopecia areata. V is TRBV4-3 and J is TRBJ1-1; D not certain. The specimen comprised CD4+ T cells sorted from blood, sampled at week 24, from a patient treated with tofacitinib. As DNA, the CDR3 is TGCGCCAGCAGCCCCAAACCGGGTGGCACTGAAGCTTTCTTT. This gives the protein CASSPKPGGTEAFF.